This entry lists 21 T cell receptor beta chains sequenced from one sample in a study of T cell responses to AZD1222 COVID-19 vaccine. The protocol was immunoSEQ multiplex PCR, while the TCRdb copy is restricted to in-frame clones and leaves out a portion. The sample contains roughly 85,000 clones, 86% of which appear only once. The sequenced sample was peripheral blood, obtained on day 0 of AZD1222 vaccination. The receptor source for this set is an adult in good health.

The J gene is TRBJ2-7, the V gene TRBV5-1; no reliable D call. Germline CDR1 SGHRS, CDR2 YFSETQ. The CDR3 loop spans 12 amino acids. V lost 4 bases, J lost 5 bases, and 10 bases lay in between. CDR3 in DNA: TGCGCCAGCAGCCCTCAGGCCGACGAGCAGTACTTC. The encoded protein is CASSPQADEQYF.

V gene TRBV7-2 combines with J gene TRBJ2-1, with D possibly being TRBD2 (6 bases). The CDR3 spans 16 residues. V lost 5 bases to trimming and J lost 2 bases, with 16 bases between them. Germline CDR1 SGHTA, CDR2 FQGNSA. The CDR3 DNA reads TGTGCCAGCAGCCTATTTGGGGGAGGCGCCTACAATGAGCAGTTCTTC. Translated: CASSLFGGGAYNEQFF.

V and J are TRBV5-5 and TRBJ2-7; D might be TRBD1 or TRBD2, each matching 6 bases. V dropped 0 bases and J dropped 6 bases, with 10 bases sitting between them. This CDR3 spans 13 amino acids. Germline-derived CDR1 and CDR2 are SGHKS and YYEKEE (reference sequence). The CDR3 region is CASSLVPGAEQYF. DNA for the CDR3: TGTGCCAGCAGCTTGGTGCCGGGGGCCGAGCAGTACTTC.

The chain uses TRBV6-5 and TRBJ2-7, with D perhaps TRBD1 (6 bases). V gave up 7 bases and J gave up 9 bases, with 22 bases separating them. This CDR3 comprises 14 residues. CDR1 MNHEY and CDR2 SVGAGI come from the germline V gene. The CDR3 protein is CASTKKGENPLQYF. CDR3 bases: TGTGCCAGCACCAAAAAGGGGGAAAACCCCCTGCAGTACTTC.

A few counts support this clone. V and J are TRBV5-8 and TRBJ1-1; weak D call: TRBD1 (6 bases). Germline V gene sequence: CDR1 SGHTS, CDR2 YDEGEE. The V end was cut by 2 bases, the J end by 1 base, with 9 bases between. The CDR3 consists of 14 residues. The CDR3: CASSLGGKNTEAFF. The CDR3 DNA sequence: TGTGCCAGCAGCTTAGGGGGAAAGAACACTGAAGCTTTCTTT.

The J gene is TRBJ1-3, the V gene TRBV15; unclear D gene. Trimming took 0 bases from V and 2 from J, leaving 8 bases between them. CDR1 is LNHNV and CDR2 is YYDKDF in the germline V gene (reference sequence). CDR3 length equals 15 residues. The chain's CDR3 is CATSRDGSPGNTIYF. The CDR3 DNA reads TGTGCCACCAGCAGAGATGGGTCACCTGGAAACACCATATATTTT.

The J gene is TRBJ1-2, the V gene TRBV30; 7 nucleotides align to TRBD1. This CDR3 comprises 14 residues. Germline V gene data show CDR1 as GTSNPN and CDR2 as SVGIG (reference sequence). The V and J ends lost 2 bases and 0 bases, in that order; junction bases with no gene match: 3. In nucleotides, the CDR3 is TGTGCCTGGAGTCGGGACAGAACTAACTATGGCTACACCTTC. It codes for CAWSRDRTNYGYTF.

This chain uses TRBV4-3 with TRBJ1-1, with D possibly being TRBD1 (5 bases). Germline V gene lookup returns CDR1 LGHNA and CDR2 YSLEER. The V and J ends lost 4 bases and 1 base respectively, with 13 bases between them. This CDR3 has 15 residues. The CDR3 DNA reads as TGCGCCAGCAGCCTAGGGACGGGGGGGAACACTGAAGCTTTCTTT. It codes for CASSLGTGGNTEAFF.

The CDR3 DNA sequence: TGTGCCAGCAGGGGGGGCGGCGGGGAGCTGTTTTTT. This gives the protein CASRGGGGELFF. The chain employs TRBV7-3 and TRBJ2-2, with D perhaps being TRBD1 or TRBD2 (6 bases each). Germline CDR1 SGHTA, CDR2 FQGTGA. The CDR3 runs to 12 residues. V was cut by 6 bases and J by 7 bases, with 9 bases left in between.

This clone was detected only a few times. A read error may be the cause here, since a much bigger clone is one base away. This chain links TRBV4-1 with TRBJ1-1; D is perhaps TRBD1 (6 bases). From germline, CDR1 is MGHRA and CDR2 YSYEKL. Trimming cost V 2 bases and J 0 bases, with 7 bases left between them. The CDR3 totals 14 residues. The CDR3 sequence: CASSQTGLNTEAFF. The CDR3 nucleotides read TGCGCCAGCAGCCAAACAGGGTTGAACACTGAAGCTTTCTTT.

The rearrangement links TRBV11-1 to TRBJ1-1, with 11 bases fitting TRBD1. Germline trimming cut 5 bases from V and 7 bases from J; bases unmatched to any gene: 9. This CDR3 has 15 residues. CDR1 is SGHAT and CDR2 is FQDESV in the germline V gene (reference sequence). The DNA for the CDR3 is TGTGCCAGCAGCCCACGGACAGGGGGCCGGGATGAAGCTTTCTTT. Translated, it gives CASSPRTGGRDEAFF. The variable domain in full, with the rest retrieved from reference TRBV11-1 and TRBJ1-1, is EAEVAQSPRYKITEKSQAVAFWCDPISGHATLYWYRQILGQGPELLVQFQDESVVDDSQLPKDRFSAERLKGVDSTLKIQPAELGDSAMYLCASSPRTGGRDEAFFGQGTRLTVV.

The V call is TRBV20-1, the J call TRBJ2-3; no clear D gene. The CDR3 consists of 10 residues. The ends were cut back, 8 bases at V and 5 bases at J, with 8 bases in the middle. Per germline, CDR1 DFQATT and CDR2 SNEGSKA (reference sequence). This CDR3 reads CSPMGDTQYF. The CDR3 DNA follows: TGCAGTCCCATGGGAGATACGCAGTATTTT.

V gene TRBV24-1 combines with J gene TRBJ1-5; D unclear. Between the trimmed V and J ends, which lost 5 bases and 5 bases, there was a span of 18 bases. This CDR3 spans 16 amino acids. Germline CDR1 and CDR2: KGHDR and SFDVKD. CDR3 nucleotides: TGTGCCACCAGTGCTTCCGGGAGGAGTTCTGATCAGCCCCAGCATTTT. Amino acid sequence: CATSASGRSSDQPQHF.

The CDR3 region is CASSQDRTSGAPVTQYF. The CDR3 DNA follows: TGTGCCAGCAGCCAAGATCGGACTAGCGGGGCGCCAGTTACCCAGTACTTC. The chain joins TRBV14 to TRBJ2-5, with TRBD2 matching 12 bases. CDR1 SGHDN and CDR2 FVKESK come from the germline V gene. The CDR3 loop spans 17 amino acids. J lost 8 bases, V lost 0 bases, and 10 bases had no gene match.

This clone was recorded a few times. The chain has TRBV19 and TRBJ1-5; tentative D call: TRBD1 (5 bases). V was clipped by 7 bases and J by 3 bases, with 19 bases between them. Germline V gene lookup returns CDR1 LNHDA and CDR2 SQIVND (reference sequence). The CDR3 is made up of 16 amino acids. CDR3 coding DNA: TGTGCCAGTACCAAACGAACAGGAGCCCTCAATCAGCCCCAGCATTTT. It translates to CASTKRTGALNQPQHF. The full variable domain, in which reference TRBV19 and TRBJ1-5 provide the parts outside the CDR3, is DGGITQSPKYLFRKEGQNVTLSCEQNLNHDAMYWYRQDPGQGLRLIYYSQIVNDFQKGDIAEGYSVSREKKESFPLTVTSAQKNPTAFYLCASTKRTGALNQPQHFGDGTRLSIL.

This clone was detected only a few times. The chain couples TRBV23-1 to TRBJ1-1; 9 nucleotides line up with TRBD1. TRBV23-1 is recorded as an ORF, its role being uncertain. The ends lost 4 bases at V and 0 bases at J; junction bases unmatched: 9. This CDR3 comprises 17 residues. CDR3 residues: CASSPLQGAKMNTEAFF. CDR3 nucleotides: TGCGCCAGCAGTCCGCTACAGGGGGCGAAGATGAACACTGAAGCTTTCTTT.

This chain links TRBV11-2 with TRBJ1-1, with 8 bases that match TRBD1. The CDR3 is 14 residues long. The V gene end was trimmed by 5 bases and the J gene end by 3 bases; junction bases not matched to a gene: 5. Germline CDR1 SGHAT, CDR2 FQNNGV. The DNA of the CDR3 is TGTGCCAGCAGCCAGGACAGGGCGGACACTGAAGCTTTCTTT. Its translation is CASSQDRADTEAFF.

In this sample, this clone turned up once. Given the absence of the conserved phenylalanine or tryptophan at the CDR3 end, a read error is likely. The limits of the CDR3 on the DNA are not certain, so only TCRdb's listed CDR3 is given. This rearrangement joins TRBV21-1 to TRBJ2-7; the table's D call, TRBD2, was not checked against the DNA. TRBV21-1 is flagged as a pseudogene. Termini included, the CDR3 measures 10 amino acids. The CDR3 sequence is CASSKAPLFC.

This clone was observed once. This specimen includes other DNA sequences encoding the same CDR3. The chain combines TRBV28 with TRBJ1-5, with TRBD1 identical over 10 bases. This CDR3 spans 15 amino acids. V lost 6 bases and J lost 3; bases outside the gene matches: 5. CDR1 and CDR2 (germline): MDHEN, SYDVKM. The CDR3 spells CASSQGQGYNQPQHF. As DNA, the CDR3 is TGTGCCAGCAGCCAGGGACAGGGGTACAATCAGCCCCAGCATTTT.

J is TRBJ2-3 and V is TRBV6-1, with 11 bases aligning to TRBD1. The CDR3 loop spans 18 amino acids. CDR1 MNHNS and CDR2 SASEGT come from the germline V gene. The V gene end was trimmed by 1 base and the J gene end by 4 bases; junction bases not matched to a gene: 10. CDR3 residues: CASSEGAGTGGLSDTQYF. The CDR3 region has the DNA TGTGCCAGCAGTGAAGGGGCCGGGACAGGGGGGTTATCAGATACGCAGTATTTT.

V gene TRBV19 combines with J gene TRBJ1-3; D not certain. CDR1 is LNHDA and CDR2 is SQIVND in the germline V gene (reference sequence). This CDR3 has 15 amino acids. Trimming stripped 5 bases from V and 0 bases from J, with 11 bases between. The chain's CDR3 is CASSATTGSGNTIYF. The CDR3 DNA reads as TGTGCCAGTAGTGCCACTACGGGCTCTGGAAACACCATATATTTT.